This T cell receptor (beta chain) was recorded in a study of circulating and synovial CD4+ cells in juvenile arthritis. Study-wide findings and caveats: Circulating pathogenic-like lymphocytes shared a substantially higher fraction of CDR3 sequences with synovium than bulk blood. Overlap with synovium rose as more T cells were sequenced. Diversity here was lower than in bulk blood CD4 cells.

A note on this clone: What it recognizes is unknown.

Clones were read by immunoSEQ multiplex PCR, and TCRdb kept only the in-frame ones, dropping some. The sample carries over 2,000 clones, 75% to 90% recorded once. The V segment lost 2 bases and the J segment 3 bases; nucleotides outside the gene matches: 2. Germline V gene sequence: CDR1 LGHNA, CDR2 YSLEER. This CDR3 is 16 amino acids long. Samples derive from patients with active juvenile idiopathic arthritis. Input material: HLA-DR+ CD4+ T cells from blood. Indicated subset: circulating pathogenic-like lymphocytes, sorted as HLA-DR+CD14-CD3+CD4+CD25low/- blood T cells. The receptor's source is a human donor with juvenile idiopathic arthritis. The chain employs TRBV4-3 and TRBJ2-3; 13 bases map to TRBD2. CDR3 DNA: TGCGCCAGCAGCCAAAGACTAGCGGGGGGTACAGATACGCAGTATTTT. Translating it yields CASSQRLAGGTDTQYF.